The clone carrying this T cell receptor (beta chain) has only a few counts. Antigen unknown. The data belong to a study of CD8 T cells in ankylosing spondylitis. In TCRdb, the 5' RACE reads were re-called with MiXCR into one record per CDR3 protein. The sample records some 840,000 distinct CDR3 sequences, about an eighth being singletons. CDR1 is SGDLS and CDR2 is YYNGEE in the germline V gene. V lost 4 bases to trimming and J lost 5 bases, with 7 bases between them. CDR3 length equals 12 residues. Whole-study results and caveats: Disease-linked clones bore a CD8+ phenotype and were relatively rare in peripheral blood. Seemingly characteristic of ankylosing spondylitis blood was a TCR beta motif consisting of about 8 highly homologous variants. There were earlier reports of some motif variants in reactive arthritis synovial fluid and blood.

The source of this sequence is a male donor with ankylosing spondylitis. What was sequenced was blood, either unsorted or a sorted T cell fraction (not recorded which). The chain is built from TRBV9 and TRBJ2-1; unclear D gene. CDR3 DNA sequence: TGTGCCAGCAGCAAGATTGACAATGAGCAGTTCTTC. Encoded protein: CASSKIDNEQFF. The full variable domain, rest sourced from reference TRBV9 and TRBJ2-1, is DSGVTQTPKHLITATGQRVTLRCSPRSGDLSVYWYQQSLDQGLQFLIQYYNGEERAKGNILERFSAQQFPDLHSELNLSSLELGDSALYFCASSKIDNEQFFGPGTRLTVL.